The 17 T cell receptor beta chains below all came from one sample that was sequenced in a study of post-analysis software for immune sequencing data. Study-wide results and limits: When patients were compared with controls, four or five TRBV segments were more frequent, TRBV5-6, TRBV5-1 and TRBV20-1 among them.

Their cognate antigens are unknown. Unique molecular identifiers had been added to the TCR beta cDNA libraries. TCRdb fed the PCR reads into MiXCR, producing one record per CDR3 protein. This sample carries hundreds of thousands of distinct CDR3 sequences, 25% to 30% of them seen once, and the ten largest clones take around 0.6%. Sequencing input: blood. These receptors were collected from a girl aged 5-17 years with multiple sclerosis.

This chain joins TRBV4-1 and TRBJ1-5; D ambiguous. The germline V and J ends were trimmed by 4 bases and 3 bases, with 16 bases remaining between them. Germline CDR1 is MGHRA and CDR2 is YSYEKL. This CDR3 has 16 residues. This CDR3 is CASSPKGSGNNQPQHF. In nucleotides, the CDR3 is TGCGCCAGCAGCCCCAAGGGTTCAGGAAACAATCAGCCCCAGCATTTT.

J is TRBJ2-1 and V is TRBV7-2; D is perhaps TRBD1 (5 bases). The length of the CDR3 is 15 residues. V was cut by 6 bases and J by 1 base, with 13 bases left in between. Germline V gene sequence: CDR1 SGHTA, CDR2 FQGNSA. CDR3 sequence: CASSLRPGSYNEQFF. In nucleotides, the CDR3 is TGTGCCAGCAGTTTACGGCCAGGGTCCTACAATGAGCAGTTCTTC.

This clonotype has a count of ten or more. The rearrangement uses TRBV11-2 and TRBJ2-4; the D gene could be TRBD1 or TRBD2 (5 bases each). Trimming shortened V by 6 bases and J by 0 bases, and 9 bases separated the two germline ends. CDR1 and CDR2 (germline): SGHAT, FQNNGV. This CDR3 region has 14 residues. CDR3 DNA sequence: TGTGCCAGCAGTCCAGGGACAGCCAAAAACATTCAGTACTTC. It yields the protein CASSPGTAKNIQYF. Looking up the rest from reference TRBV11-2 and TRBJ2-4 gives the full variable domain: EAGVAQSPRYKIIEKRQSVAFWCNPISGHATLYWYQQILGQGPKLLIQFQNNGVVDDSQLPKDRFSAERLKGVDSTLKIQPAKLEDSAVYLCASSPGTAKNIQYFGAGTRLSVL.

V gene TRBV7-2 combines with J gene TRBJ1-5; D remains unclear. The germline gives CDR1 SGHTA, CDR2 FQGNSA. V was pared by 5 bases and J by 0 bases, with 14 bases between. This CDR3 region has 16 residues. In nucleotides, the CDR3 is TGTGCCAGCAGCCCCCCGGGAGCTTTTAGCAATCAGCCCCAGCATTTT. Residues: CASSPPGAFSNQPQHF.

This clonotype came up a few times. The V and J genes are TRBV5-4 and TRBJ2-3; 8 bases agree with TRBD2. Germline CDR1 and CDR2: SGHNT and YYREEE (reference sequence). Unmatched junction bases numbered 11, after V lost 4 bases and J lost 4 bases. This CDR3 has 16 amino acids. The CDR3 DNA follows: TGTGCCAGCAGCGGACCGGGGGGGGGGAGACCAGATACGCAGTATTTT. The encoded protein is CASSGPGGGRPDTQYF.

The chain employs TRBV5-1 and TRBJ2-3, with D tentatively TRBD2 (6 bases). V was pared by 2 bases and J by 4 bases, with 11 bases between. CDR1 SGHRS and CDR2 YFSETQ come from the germline V gene. The CDR3 spans 14 residues. CDR3 nucleotide sequence: TGCGCCAGCAGCTTCCGGGACTCTTCAGATACGCAGTATTTT. This translates into CASSFRDSSDTQYF.

This chain uses TRBV6-6 with TRBJ1-1; D may be TRBD1 (5 bases). The V end was cut by 7 bases, the J end by 1 base, with 16 bases between. The V gene's germline CDR1 is MNHNY and CDR2 SVGAGI (reference sequence). CDR3 length equals 15 residues. CDR3: CASNIRGGGNTEAFF. The CDR3 DNA follows: TGTGCCAGCAACATCCGGGGTGGGGGGAACACTGAAGCTTTCTTT.

Points on this clonotype: A much larger clone lies one base from this, so it may be a read error. V usage is TRBV15 and J usage is TRBJ2-7, with 10 nucleotides matching TRBD1. The germline gives CDR1 LNHNV, CDR2 YYDKDF (reference sequence). The CDR3 is made up of 13 amino acids. The V gene end was trimmed by 3 bases and the J gene end by 6 bases; junction bases not matched to a gene: 2. CDR3 DNA: TGTGCCACCAGCAGGGACAGGGGGGGCGAGCAGTACTTC. It encodes CATSRDRGGEQYF. The variable domain in full, completed from reference TRBV15 and TRBJ2-7, reads DAMVIQNPRYQVTQFGKPVTLSCSQTLNHNVMYWYQQKSSQAPKLLFHYYDKDFNNEADTPDNFQSRRPNTSFCFLDIRSPGLGDTAMYLCATSRDRGGEQYFGPGTRLTVT.

The chain combines TRBV2 with TRBJ2-3; D not resolved. CDR3 size: 14 residues. Germline values: CDR1 SNHLY, CDR2 FYNNEI. Trimming removed 4 bases at V and 2 bases at J, with 10 bases between. CDR3 residues: CASSGVGPTDTQYF. In DNA, the CDR3 is TGTGCCAGCAGTGGTGTTGGTCCCACAGATACGCAGTATTTT.

This clonotype was recorded only once. The rearrangement links TRBV28 to TRBJ2-5; 10 bases line up with TRBD1. Per the germline V gene, CDR1 is MDHEN and CDR2 is SYDVKM. The CDR3 contains 15 residues. After removal of 1 base from V and 5 bases from J, the junction contained 4 bases not matched to a gene. The CDR3 sequence is CASSLSGQGRETQYF. Here the CDR3 DNA reads TGTGCCAGCAGTTTATCGGGACAGGGGAGGGAGACCCAGTACTTC. Variable domain in full (rest from reference TRBV28 and TRBJ2-5): DVKVTQSSRYLVKRTGEKVFLECVQDMDHENMFWYRQDPGLGLRLIYFSYDVKMKEKGDIPEGYSVSREKKERFSLILESASTNQTSMYLCASSLSGQGRETQYFGPGTRLLVL.

The sample holds a few counts of this clonotype. This chain uses TRBV5-1 with TRBJ2-5; TRBD1 aligns across 7 bases. V shed 2 bases and J 3 bases; nucleotides not matched to a gene: 7. This CDR3 has 15 amino acids. Germline V gene data show CDR1 as SGHRS and CDR2 as YFSETQ. CDR3 coding DNA: TGCGCCAGCAGCTTCCGAGACAGGGAAGAAGAGACCCAGTACTTC. As protein: CASSFRDREEETQYF.

This clonotype came up a few times. The chain employs TRBV7-2 and TRBJ2-3; D may match TRBD1 or TRBD2 (8 bases each). The CDR3 extends over 15 amino acids. The germline gives CDR1 SGHTA, CDR2 FQGNSA. V was trimmed by 6 bases and J by 4 bases, leaving 17 bases between them. The CDR3 DNA is TGTGCCAGCAGTCTTAGCGGGACAGGCCCAGATACGCAGTATTTT. It specifies CASSLSGTGPDTQYF. Full variable domain (missing parts from reference TRBV7-2 and TRBJ2-3): GAGVSQSPSNKVTEKGKDVELRCDPISGHTALYWYRQSLGQGLEFLIYFQGNSAPDKSGLPSDRFSAERTGGSVSTLTIQRTQQEDSAVYLCASSLSGTGPDTQYFGPGTRLTVL.

The rearrangement uses TRBV20-1 and TRBJ2-1, with 8 bases matching TRBD2. This CDR3 comprises 14 residues. Per the germline V gene, CDR1 is DFQATT and CDR2 is SNEGSKA (reference sequence). The trim removed 3 bases at V and 4 bases at J, leaving 5 bases unmatched. The CDR3 DNA is TGCAGTGCTAGCCAGCCTAGCGGGTACAATGAGCAGTTCTTC. Translating gives CSASQPSGYNEQFF.

Concerning this clonotype itself: One end of the junction fails to match germline, which may point to a read error. This chain links TRBV7-2 with TRBJ2-3; D is unclear. The CDR3 extends over 17 amino acids. Germline CDR1 SGHTA, CDR2 FQGNSA. CDR3 sequence (DNA): TGCGCCAGCAGCTCCCCGTCGTCGATCGCTAGCACAGATACGCAGTATTTT. As protein: CASSSPSSIASTDTQYF.

This clonotype was counted only a few times. V usage is TRBV3-1 and J usage is TRBJ1-2; the D gene is possibly TRBD1 (6 bases). Germline lookup yields CDR1 LGHDT and CDR2 YNNKEL (reference sequence). V gave up 2 bases and J gave up 4 bases, with 11 bases separating them. This CDR3 has 14 amino acids. CDR3 bases: TGTGCCAGCAGCCAAACGACAGGTGCCTATGGCTACACCTTC. It is translated as CASSQTTGAYGYTF.

The chain uses TRBV7-2 and TRBJ2-5; D uncertain. Per germline, CDR1 SGHTA and CDR2 FQGNSA. The length of the CDR3 is 12 residues. Trimming pared 5 bases from V and 5 bases from J, leaving 9 bases between. The CDR3 nucleotides read TGTGCCAGCAGCAGGACCTCGGAGACCCAGTACTTC. Residues: CASSRTSETQYF.

This clonotype came up a few times. This chain links TRBV29-1 with TRBJ2-1; the match to TRBD2 covers 12 bases. The CDR3 extends over 14 amino acids. In germline, CDR1 is SQVTM, CDR2 ANQGSEA. With 5 bases clipped from V and 6 bases from J, the junction kept 5 bases outside the gene matches. CDR3 residues: CSVTTSGSLNEQFF. CDR3 coding DNA: TGCAGCGTTACGACTAGCGGGAGTCTCAATGAGCAGTTCTTC.